The entry below describes one T cell receptor (beta chain). TCRdb re-called the 5' RACE reads through MiXCR, storing one row per CDR3 protein. The profile shows hundreds of thousands of distinct CDR3 sequences, more than 12% of them singletons. The sample belongs to a study of identical twins. The V and J ends lost 3 bases and 7 bases, in that order; junction bases with no gene match: 3. Germline loops: CDR1 LNHDA, CDR2 SQIVND (reference sequence). This CDR3 has 13 amino acids. Specimen: memory (CD45RO+) T cells sorted from blood. This chain joins TRBV19 and TRBJ2-5; 9 bases line up with TRBD1. This receptor was taken from a woman younger than 35 in good health. CDR3 amino acids: CASSMEQGATQYF. The CDR3, as DNA: TGTGCCAGTAGTATGGAACAGGGGGCGACCCAGTACTTC.